This T cell receptor (beta chain) was recorded in a study of type 1 regulatory T cells. On the study more broadly: T-allo10 is an in vitro-generated, Tr1-enriched CD4 T cell product specific for alloantigen.

Germline V gene lookup returns CDR1 LGHNA and CDR2 YNFKEQ. CDR3 size: 16 residues. V was shortened by 2 bases and J by 5 bases, with 15 bases between the two germline ends. Remarks on this clonotype: Its antigen is currently unknown.

Findings and caveats of the study: Compared with non-Tr1 cells, Tr1 cells showed a narrower TCR repertoire.

TCRdb analysed the reads with MiXCR anew, one entry per CDR3 protein. In the table there are several thousand distinct CDR3 sequences, roughly a third of which are singletons. This sequence joins TRBV4-2 and TRBJ2-2; D is perhaps TRBD2 (6 bases). Sequencing used cultured type 1 regulatory T (Tr1) cells, either the whole culture or a sorted fraction (not recorded which). This TCR was recovered from a human donor in good health. The CDR3 sequence is CASSQKIGRSTGELFF. The CDR3 region has the DNA TGTGCCAGCAGCCAAAAAATCGGGAGATCGACCGGGGAGCTGTTTTTT.